This is a list of T cell receptor beta chains from one sample in a study of shared clonotypes between healthy human individuals. Measured with immunoSEQ multiplex PCR; TCRdb has only the in-frame clones, and not every one. The sample consists of some 2,000,000 clones, approximately 94% of them appearing once. Sequencing was performed on naive CD8+ T cells sorted from blood. These receptors were collected from a man between 18 and 29 years old in good health. CDR3s include the opening cysteine and the closing phenylalanine or tryptophan. The order of the fields is V gene, D gene, clone size, J gene, CDR3 protein, CDR3 DNA. A D gene is named only where the DNA matches it firmly. Some rows have no size entry. The others give once, few or many, or a class for an expanded clone.

>TRBV6-1|NA|NA|TRBJ1-2
CASGGRSYGYTF
TGTGCCAGCGGGGGGCGTAGCTATGGCTACACCTTC
>TRBV4-2|TRBD2|NA|TRBJ2-1
CASSPQREKVENEQFF
TGTGCCAGCAGCCCTCAGCGGGAAAAGGTGGAAAATGAGCAGTTCTTC
>TRBV29-1|NA|NA|TRBJ2-7
CSVTQGGGTYEQYF
TGCAGCGTTACACAGGGTGGGGGAACCTACGAGCAGTACTTC
>TRBV7-2|NA|NA|TRBJ2-7
CASSLRTSYEQYF
TGTGCCAGCAGCTTAAGGACCTCCTACGAGCAGTACTTC
>TRBV7-8|NA|NA|TRBJ2-7
CASSSLWDNPSYEQYF
TGTGCCAGCAGCTCCCTTTGGGACAACCCGTCCTACGAGCAGTACTTC
>TRBV11-2|TRBD2|NA|TRBJ2-1
CASSHQRGNEQFF
TGTGCCAGCAGCCACCAGCGGGGCAATGAGCAGTTCTTC
>TRBV27|NA|NA|TRBJ2-3
CASSLLGVTRTDTQYF
TGTGCCAGCAGTTTATTAGGGGTAACGAGGACAGATACGCAGTATTTT
>TRBV7-6|NA|NA|TRBJ2-1
CASSFREGQEQFF
TGTGCCAGCAGCTTTAGGGAGGGACAGGAGCAGTTCTTC
>TRBV2|NA|NA|TRBJ1-2
CASSEGDLGTYGYTF
TGTGCCAGCAGTGAAGGGGACCTTGGCACCTATGGCTACACCTTC
>TRBV7-9|TRBD2|once|TRBJ2-5
CASSFGNSGSPPQETQYF
TGTGCCAGCAGCTTTGGAAATAGCGGGAGCCCTCCTCAAGAGACCCAGTACTTC
>TRBV10-1|NA|NA|TRBJ2-2
CASSDWGPNTGELFF
TGCGCCAGCAGTGACTGGGGGCCGAACACCGGGGAGCTGTTTTTT
>TRBV7-7|NA|NA|TRBJ2-1
CASSLDPADSEGGNEQFF
TGTGCTAGCAGCTTAGACCCCGCTGACAGCGAGGGGGGCAATGAGCAGTTCTTC
>TRBV6-1|NA|NA|TRBJ2-7
CASRGAGIYEQYF
TGTGCCAGCAGGGGGGCAGGGATATACGAGCAGTACTTC
>TRBV27|NA|NA|TRBJ1-1
CASSFNKGWDTEAFF
TGTGCCAGCAGTTTTAATAAGGGTTGGGACACTGAAGCTTTCTTT
>TRBV5-6|NA|NA|TRBJ2-7
CASSSQESSSYEQYF
TGTGCCAGCAGTTCCCAGGAAAGCAGCTCCTACGAGCAGTACTTC
>TRBV13|TRBD2|NA|TRBJ2-3
CASIKTSENTQYF
TGTGCCAGCATCAAGACTAGCGAAAATACGCAGTATTTT
>TRBV6-1|NA|once|TRBJ1-2
CASSPRGGTYGYTF
TGTGCCAGCAGCCCCCGGGGAGGGACCTATGGCTACACCTTC
>TRBV27|NA|NA|TRBJ1-1
CASKPGGTGDTEAFF
TGTGCCAGCAAGCCCGGGGGCACCGGGGACACTGAAGCTTTCTTT
>TRBV28|NA|NA|TRBJ2-7
CASSLLFRTEQYF
TGTGCCAGCAGTTTATTGTTCCGGACCGAGCAGTACTTC
>TRBV29-1|NA|NA|TRBJ1-3
CSAFQSSGNTIYF
TGCAGCGCTTTCCAGAGCTCTGGAAACACCATATATTTT
>TRBV7-9|NA|NA|TRBJ2-4
CASSPGQLLGDQYF
TGTGCCAGCAGCCCAGGACAGCTTCTCGGGGATCAGTACTTC
>TRBV7-2|TRBD2|NA|TRBJ2-7
CASSLVTSGNEQYF
TGTGCCAGCAGCTTGGTCACTAGCGGGAACGAGCAGTACTTC
>TRBV5-1|TRBD2|NA|TRBJ2-7
CASSLGLAGGYEQYF
TGCGCCAGCAGCTTGGGGCTAGCGGGAGGCTACGAGCAGTACTTC
>TRBV6-1|NA|NA|TRBJ2-5
CASSGVRESDVETQYF
TGTGCCAGCAGTGGGGTTAGAGAATCGGACGTAGAGACCCAGTACTTC